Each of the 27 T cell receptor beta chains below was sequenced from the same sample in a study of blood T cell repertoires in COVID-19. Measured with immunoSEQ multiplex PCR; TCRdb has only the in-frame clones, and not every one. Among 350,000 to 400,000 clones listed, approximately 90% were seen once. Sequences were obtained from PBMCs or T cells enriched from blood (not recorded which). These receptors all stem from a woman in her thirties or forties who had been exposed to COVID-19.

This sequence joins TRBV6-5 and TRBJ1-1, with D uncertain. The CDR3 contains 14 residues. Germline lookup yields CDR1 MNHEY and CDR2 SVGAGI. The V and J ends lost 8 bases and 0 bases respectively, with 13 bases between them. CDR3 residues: CASGSGLMNTEAFF. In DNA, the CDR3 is TGTGCCAGCGGGTCAGGCCTTATGAACACTGAAGCTTTCTTT.

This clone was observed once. The CDR3 loop reads CASSPGQKYNEQFF. The CDR3 nucleotides are TGTGCCAGCAGCCCGGGACAGAAATACAATGAGCAGTTCTTC. The chain employs TRBV3-1 (or the pseudogene TRBV3-2) and TRBJ2-1, with 7 bases aligning to TRBD1. The CDR3 consists of 14 residues. The V and J ends lost 4 bases and 4 bases, in that order; junction bases with no gene match: 4. Germline V gene sequence: CDR1 LGHDT, CDR2 YNNKEL (reference sequence).

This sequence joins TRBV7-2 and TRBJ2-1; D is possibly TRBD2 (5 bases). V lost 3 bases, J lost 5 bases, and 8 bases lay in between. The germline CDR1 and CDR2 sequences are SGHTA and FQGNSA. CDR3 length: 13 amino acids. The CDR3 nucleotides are TGTGCCAGCAGCTTTGGACTGAACAATGAGCAGTTCTTC. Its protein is CASSFGLNNEQFF.

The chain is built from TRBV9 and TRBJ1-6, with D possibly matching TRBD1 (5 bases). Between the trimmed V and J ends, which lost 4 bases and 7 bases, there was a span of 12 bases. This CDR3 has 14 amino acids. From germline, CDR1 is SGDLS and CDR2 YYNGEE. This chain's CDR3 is CASSPGLINSPLHF. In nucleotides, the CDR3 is TGTGCCAGCAGCCCGGGACTGATAAATTCACCCCTCCACTTT.

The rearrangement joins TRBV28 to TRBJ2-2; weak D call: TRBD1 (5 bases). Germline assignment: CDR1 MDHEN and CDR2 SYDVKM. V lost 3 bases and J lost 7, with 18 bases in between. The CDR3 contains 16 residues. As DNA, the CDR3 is TGTGCCAGCAGTTTTTCCGGTGACAGAACGGTCGGGGAGCTGTTTTTT. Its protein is CASSFSGDRTVGELFF.

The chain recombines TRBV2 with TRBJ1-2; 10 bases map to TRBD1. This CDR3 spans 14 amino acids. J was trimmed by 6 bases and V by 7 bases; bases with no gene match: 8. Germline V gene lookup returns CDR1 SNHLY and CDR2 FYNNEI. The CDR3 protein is CASIYGQGDDGYTF. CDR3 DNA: TGTGCCAGCATCTATGGACAGGGGGACGATGGCTACACCTTC.

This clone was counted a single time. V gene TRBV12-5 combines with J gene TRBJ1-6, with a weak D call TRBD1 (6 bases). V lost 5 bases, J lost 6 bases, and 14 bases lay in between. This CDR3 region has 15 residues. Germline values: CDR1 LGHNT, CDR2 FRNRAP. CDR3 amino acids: CASGGGGGINSPLHF. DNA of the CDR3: TGTGCTAGTGGTGGAGGGGGAGGGATTAATTCACCCCTCCACTTT.

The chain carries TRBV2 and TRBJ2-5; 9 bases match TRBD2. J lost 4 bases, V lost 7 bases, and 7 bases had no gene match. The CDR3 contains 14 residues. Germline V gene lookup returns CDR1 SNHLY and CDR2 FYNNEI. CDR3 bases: TGTGCCAGCAACCTAGCGGGATCCCTAGAGACCCAGTACTTC. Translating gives CASNLAGSLETQYF.

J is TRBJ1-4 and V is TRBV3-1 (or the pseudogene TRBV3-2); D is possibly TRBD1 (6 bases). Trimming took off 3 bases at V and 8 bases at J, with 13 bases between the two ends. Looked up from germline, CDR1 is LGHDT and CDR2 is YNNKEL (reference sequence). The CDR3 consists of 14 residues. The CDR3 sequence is CASSHRQGSEKLFF. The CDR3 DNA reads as TGTGCCAGCAGCCATCGCCAGGGGTCAGAAAAACTGTTTTTT.

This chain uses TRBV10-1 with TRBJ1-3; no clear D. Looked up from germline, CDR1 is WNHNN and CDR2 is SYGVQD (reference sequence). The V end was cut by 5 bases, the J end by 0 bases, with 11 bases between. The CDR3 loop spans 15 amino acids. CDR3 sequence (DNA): TGCGCCAGCAGTCCAGGCTCCCACTCTGGAAACACCATATATTTT. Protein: CASSPGSHSGNTIYF.

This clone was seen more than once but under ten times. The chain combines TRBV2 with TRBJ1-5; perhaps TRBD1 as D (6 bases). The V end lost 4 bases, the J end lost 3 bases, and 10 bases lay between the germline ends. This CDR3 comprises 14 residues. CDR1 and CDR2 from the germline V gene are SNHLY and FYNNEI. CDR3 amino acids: CASSVNRDNQPQHF. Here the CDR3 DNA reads TGTGCCAGCAGTGTCAACAGGGACAATCAGCCCCAGCATTTT.

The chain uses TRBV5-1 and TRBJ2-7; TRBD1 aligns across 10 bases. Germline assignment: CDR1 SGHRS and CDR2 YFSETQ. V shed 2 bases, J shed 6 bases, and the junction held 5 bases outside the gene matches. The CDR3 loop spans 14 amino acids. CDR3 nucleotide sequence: TGCGCCAGCAGCTTACCGGGACAGGGGCGCGAGCAGTACTTC. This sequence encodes CASSLPGQGREQYF.

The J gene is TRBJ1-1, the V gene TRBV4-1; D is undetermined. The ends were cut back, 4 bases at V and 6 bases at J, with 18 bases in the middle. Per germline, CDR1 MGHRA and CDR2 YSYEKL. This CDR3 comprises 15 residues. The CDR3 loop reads CASSPLGQNKPEAFF. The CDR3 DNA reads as TGCGCCAGCAGCCCCCTTGGGCAGAATAAACCTGAAGCTTTCTTT.

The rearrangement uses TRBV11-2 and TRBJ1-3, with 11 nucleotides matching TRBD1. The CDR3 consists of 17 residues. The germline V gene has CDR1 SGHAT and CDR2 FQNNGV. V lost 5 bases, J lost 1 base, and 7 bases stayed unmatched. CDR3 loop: CASSAWTGGVSGNTIYF. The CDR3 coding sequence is TGTGCCAGCAGCGCATGGACAGGGGGCGTTTCTGGAAACACCATATATTTT.

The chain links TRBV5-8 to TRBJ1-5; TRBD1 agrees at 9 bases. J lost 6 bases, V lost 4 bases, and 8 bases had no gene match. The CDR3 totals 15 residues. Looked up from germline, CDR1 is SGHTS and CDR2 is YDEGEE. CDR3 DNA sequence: TGTGCCAGCAGCCCGGGACAGGGCCGGAGTCAGCCCCAGCATTTT. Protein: CASSPGQGRSQPQHF.

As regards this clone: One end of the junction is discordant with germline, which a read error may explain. CDR3 DNA sequence: TGTGCCAGCAGCCGAGGACGGACTTCCTATAGTTCACCCCTCCACTTT. Amino acids: CASSRGRTSYSSPLHF. This chain links TRBV7-8 with TRBJ1-6, with D unresolved. CDR3 length: 16 amino acids. Germline CDR1 is SGHVS and CDR2 is FQNEAQ.

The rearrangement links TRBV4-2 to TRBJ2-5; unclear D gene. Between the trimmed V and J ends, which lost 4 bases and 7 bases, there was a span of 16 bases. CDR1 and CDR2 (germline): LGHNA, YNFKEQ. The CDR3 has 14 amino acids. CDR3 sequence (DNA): TGTGCCAGCAGCCTGTCATCGGCCGAGGTGACCCAGTACTTC. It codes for CASSLSSAEVTQYF.

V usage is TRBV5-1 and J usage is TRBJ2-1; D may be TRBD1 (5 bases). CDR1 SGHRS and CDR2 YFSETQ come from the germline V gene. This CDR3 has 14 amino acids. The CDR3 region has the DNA TGCGCTACAGGATTTGGAGACCGGTACAATGAGCAGTTCTTC. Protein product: CATGFGDRYNEQFF.

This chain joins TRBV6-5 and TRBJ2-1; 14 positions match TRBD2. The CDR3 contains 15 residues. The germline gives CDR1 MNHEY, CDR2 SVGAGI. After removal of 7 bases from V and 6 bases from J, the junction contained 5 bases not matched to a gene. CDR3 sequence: CASTKGTSGSNEQFF. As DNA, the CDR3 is TGTGCCAGCACCAAAGGGACTAGCGGGAGCAATGAGCAGTTCTTC.

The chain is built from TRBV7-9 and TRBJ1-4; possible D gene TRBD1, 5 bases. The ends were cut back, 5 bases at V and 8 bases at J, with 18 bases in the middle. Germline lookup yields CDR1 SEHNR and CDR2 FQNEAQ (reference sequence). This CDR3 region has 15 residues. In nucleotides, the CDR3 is TGTGCCAGCAGCCCCCTGACCGGTAGGGGAGAAAAACTGTTTTTT. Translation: CASSPLTGRGEKLFF. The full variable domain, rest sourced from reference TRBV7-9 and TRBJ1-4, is DTGVSQNPRHKITKRGQNVTFRCDPISEHNRLYWYRQTLGQGPEFLTYFQNEAQLEKSRLLSDRFSAERPKGSFSTLEIQRTEQGDSAMYLCASSPLTGRGEKLFFGSGTQLSVL.

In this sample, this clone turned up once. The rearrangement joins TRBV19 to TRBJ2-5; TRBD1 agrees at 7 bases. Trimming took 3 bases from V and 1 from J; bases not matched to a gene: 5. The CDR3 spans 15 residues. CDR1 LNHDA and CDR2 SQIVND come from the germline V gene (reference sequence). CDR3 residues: CASSIGQDFQETQYF. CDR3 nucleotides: TGTGCCAGTAGTATCGGACAGGACTTCCAAGAGACCCAGTACTTC.

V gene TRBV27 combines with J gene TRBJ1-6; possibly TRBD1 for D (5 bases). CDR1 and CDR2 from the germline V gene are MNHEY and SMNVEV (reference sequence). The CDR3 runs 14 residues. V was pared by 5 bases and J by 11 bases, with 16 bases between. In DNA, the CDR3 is TGTGCCAGCAGTCATCAGGGTTGGAAGGCACCCCTCCACTTT. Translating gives CASSHQGWKAPLHF.

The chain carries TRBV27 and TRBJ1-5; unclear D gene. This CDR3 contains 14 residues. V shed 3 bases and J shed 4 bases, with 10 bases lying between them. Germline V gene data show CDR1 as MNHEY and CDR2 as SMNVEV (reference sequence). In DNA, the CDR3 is TGTGCCAGCAGTTTCGGAGGGAAAAATCAGCCCCAGCATTTT. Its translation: CASSFGGKNQPQHF.

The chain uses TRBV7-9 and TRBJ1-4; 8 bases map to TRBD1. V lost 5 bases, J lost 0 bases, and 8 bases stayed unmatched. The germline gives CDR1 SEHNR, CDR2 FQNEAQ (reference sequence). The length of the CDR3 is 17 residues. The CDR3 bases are TGTGCCAGCAGCCACGGACAGGGCACCGCAACTAATGAAAAACTGTTTTTT. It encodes CASSHGQGTATNEKLFF.

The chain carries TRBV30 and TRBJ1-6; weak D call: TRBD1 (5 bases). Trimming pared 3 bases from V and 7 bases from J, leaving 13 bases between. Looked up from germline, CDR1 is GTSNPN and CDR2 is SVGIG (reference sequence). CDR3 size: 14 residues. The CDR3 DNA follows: TGTGCCTGGAGCATGGGCGGGGGAAATTCACCCCTCCACTTT. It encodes CAWSMGGGNSPLHF.

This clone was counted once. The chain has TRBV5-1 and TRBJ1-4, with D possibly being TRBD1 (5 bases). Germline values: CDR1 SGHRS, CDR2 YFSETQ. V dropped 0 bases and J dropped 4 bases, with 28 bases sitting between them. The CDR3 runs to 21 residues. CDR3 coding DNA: TGCGCCAGCAGCTTGGTCCACAAAGCCGACAGCCGCGGGGGGAGTAATGAAAAACTGTTTTTT. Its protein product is CASSLVHKADSRGGSNEKLFF.

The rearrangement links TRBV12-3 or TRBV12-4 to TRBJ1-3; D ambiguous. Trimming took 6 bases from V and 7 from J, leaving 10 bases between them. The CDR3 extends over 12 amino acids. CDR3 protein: CASSRARNTIYF. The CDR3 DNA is TGTGCCAGCAGCCGTGCGCGGAACACCATATATTTT.